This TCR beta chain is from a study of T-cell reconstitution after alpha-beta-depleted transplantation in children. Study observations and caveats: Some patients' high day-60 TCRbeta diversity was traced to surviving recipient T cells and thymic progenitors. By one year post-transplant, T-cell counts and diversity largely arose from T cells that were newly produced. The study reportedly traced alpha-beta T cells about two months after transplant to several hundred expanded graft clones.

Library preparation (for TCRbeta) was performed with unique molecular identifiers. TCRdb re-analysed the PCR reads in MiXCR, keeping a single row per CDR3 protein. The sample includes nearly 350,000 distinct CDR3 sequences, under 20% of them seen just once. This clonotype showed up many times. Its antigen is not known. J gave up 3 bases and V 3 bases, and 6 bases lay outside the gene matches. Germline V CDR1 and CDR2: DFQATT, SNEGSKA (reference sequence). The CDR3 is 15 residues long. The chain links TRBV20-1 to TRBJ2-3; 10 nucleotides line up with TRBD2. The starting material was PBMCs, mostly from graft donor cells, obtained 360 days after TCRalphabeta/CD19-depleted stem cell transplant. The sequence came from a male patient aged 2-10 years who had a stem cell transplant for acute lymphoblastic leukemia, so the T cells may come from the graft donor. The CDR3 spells CSASSPAGGTDTQYF. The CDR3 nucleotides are TGCAGTGCTAGTTCCCCAGCGGGAGGGACAGATACGCAGTATTTT.